This passage covers 28 T cell receptor beta chains from one sample sequenced in a study of OX40 agonist ivuxolimab in advanced cancers. TCRdb's table, derived via immunoSEQ multiplex PCR, lists solely in-frame clones and lacks some. In the table there are over 60,000 clones, approximately 80% of which are singletons. The sequencing here drew on CD4+ or CD8+ T cells sorted from blood, taken in a trial of the OX40 agonist ivuxolimab. The origin of the receptors is an adult with an advanced solid tumor such as melanoma, head and neck, liver or kidney cancer.

This clone was recorded once. An end of the junction does not agree with germline; a read error may underlie this. The chain links TRBV2 to TRBJ2-2, with a tentative D call TRBD1 (7 bases). Germline V gene data show CDR1 as SNHLY and CDR2 as FYNNEI. The CDR3 has 13 amino acids. The CDR3 DNA sequence: TGTGCCAGCAGAAGGGGGCGTAACGGGGGGCTGTTTTTT. Its translation: CASRRGRNGGLFF.

The chain employs TRBV5-5 and TRBJ1-1; D is possibly TRBD1 (6 bases). Trimming removed 3 bases from V and 7 bases from J, with 16 bases in between. Germline loops: CDR1 SGHKS, CDR2 YYEKEE (reference sequence). CDR3 length equals 14 residues. CDR3 nucleotides: TGTGCCAGCAGCTCGTACCGCAGGGGCGTTGAAGCTTTCTTT. It is translated as CASSSYRRGVEAFF.

V and J are TRBV4-2 and TRBJ2-3, with D perhaps TRBD1 (5 bases). Germline V gene sequence: CDR1 LGHNA, CDR2 YNFKEQ. Trimming cost V 3 bases and J 7 bases, with 11 bases left between them. The CDR3 runs to 13 residues. CDR3 region: CASSHPGSNTQYF. Here the CDR3 DNA reads TGTGCCAGCAGCCATCCAGGGTCGAATACGCAGTATTTT.

The J gene is TRBJ2-6, the V gene TRBV6-6; D call uncertain. This CDR3 region has 15 residues. The V end was cut by 9 bases, the J end by 1 base, with 13 bases between. The germline CDR1 and CDR2 sequences are MNHNY and SVGAGI (reference sequence). CDR3 amino acids: CASSRKGSGANVLTF. The CDR3 DNA sequence: TGTGCCAGTAGCCGAAAGGGTTCTGGGGCCAACGTCCTGACTTTC.

Here the CDR3 DNA reads TGTGCCAGCAGCTGGGCTCCGGGACTAGCGGGCCCGGCGGCCTACGAGCAGTACTTC. Amino acid sequence: CASSWAPGLAGPAAYEQYF. This chain links TRBV7-9 with TRBJ2-7; 12 bases are a match to TRBD2. CDR3 length equals 19 residues. The V segment lost 4 bases and the J segment 2 bases; nucleotides outside the gene matches: 15. Germline CDR1 reads SEHNR; CDR2 reads FQNEAQ (reference sequence).

This chain joins TRBV29-1 and TRBJ1-3; the match to TRBD1 covers 9 bases. The CDR3 contains 15 residues. The germline gives CDR1 SQVTM, CDR2 ANQGSEA. V was pared by 7 bases and J by 1 base, with 8 bases of the junction left unmatched. Here the CDR3 reads CSGITGTGSGNTIYF. The DNA of the CDR3 is TGCAGCGGGATAACCGGGACAGGGTCTGGAAACACCATATATTTT.

V gene TRBV5-1 combines with J gene TRBJ2-5, with D possibly TRBD1 on 8 matching bases. Germline assignment: CDR1 SGHRS and CDR2 YFSETQ. With 4 bases removed from V and 1 base from J, the gap between germline ends came to 17 bases. The length of the CDR3 is 16 residues. Here the CDR3 reads CASSSGDRTFQETQYF. The CDR3 DNA sequence: TGCGCCAGCAGCAGCGGGGACAGGACTTTCCAAGAGACCCAGTACTTC. The whole variable domain, remainder taken from reference TRBV5-1 and TRBJ2-5, is KAGVTQTPRYLIKTRGQQVTLSCSPISGHRSVSWYQQTPGQGLQFLFEYFSETQRNKGNFPGRFSGRQFSNSRSEMNVSTLELGDSALYLCASSSGDRTFQETQYFGPGTRLLVL.

The chain recombines TRBV7-3 with TRBJ2-2; 7 positions match TRBD1. This CDR3 contains 15 residues. The V and J ends lost 5 bases and 7 bases, in that order; junction bases with no gene match: 10. Germline V lookup: CDR1 SGHTA, CDR2 FQGTGA. The CDR3 sequence is CASSPKTGLNGELFF. CDR3 DNA sequence: TGTGCCAGCAGCCCTAAGACAGGGCTTAACGGGGAGCTGTTTTTT. The full variable domain, rest sourced from reference TRBV7-3 and TRBJ2-2, is GAGVSQTPSNKVTEKGKYVELRCDPISGHTALYWYRQSLGQGPEFLIYFQGTGAADDSGLPNDRFFAVRPEGSVSTLKIQRTERGDSAVYLCASSPKTGLNGELFFGEGSRLTVL.

In this sample, this clone turned up a few times. The rearrangement joins TRBV5-1 to TRBJ2-1; 16 bases fit TRBD2. The trim removed 3 bases at V and 9 bases at J, leaving 3 bases unmatched. Germline V gives CDR1 SGHRS, CDR2 YFSETQ. This CDR3 has 15 amino acids. CDR3 DNA sequence: TGCGCCAGCAGCTCGGGACTAGCGGGAGGGGGTGAGCAGTTCTTC. Encoded protein: CASSSGLAGGGEQFF. The full variable domain, with the rest looked up from reference TRBV5-1 and TRBJ2-1, is KAGVTQTPRYLIKTRGQQVTLSCSPISGHRSVSWYQQTPGQGLQFLFEYFSETQRNKGNFPGRFSGRQFSNSRSEMNVSTLELGDSALYLCASSSGLAGGGEQFFGPGTRLTVL.

The chain couples TRBV6-5 to TRBJ2-7; TRBD1 is a possible D gene (5 bases). This CDR3 is built from 13 residues. Germline assignment: CDR1 MNHEY and CDR2 SVGAGI. V dropped 6 bases and J dropped 1 base, with 10 bases sitting between them. CDR3 DNA sequence: TGTGCCAGCAGAACTCAGGGATCCTACGAGCAGTACTTC. This translates into CASRTQGSYEQYF.

V gene TRBV27 combines with J gene TRBJ2-1; D not resolved. CDR3 length: 12 residues. Deletions cut 4 bases from V and 4 bases from J, with 5 bases between. Germline V gene lookup returns CDR1 MNHEY and CDR2 SMNVEV (reference sequence). The CDR3 here is CASSYKYNEQFF. In DNA form, the CDR3 reads TGTGCCAGCAGTTATAAGTACAATGAGCAGTTCTTC.

The gene calls are TRBV30 and TRBJ2-3; D uncertain. Trimming pared 0 bases from V and 4 bases from J, leaving 8 bases between. CDR3 length equals 13 residues. Germline CDR1 and CDR2: GTSNPN and SVGIG (reference sequence). CDR3 in amino acids: CAWSVLRSDTQYF. The CDR3 DNA sequence: TGTGCCTGGAGTGTACTAAGATCAGATACGCAGTATTTT.

In DNA form, the CDR3 reads TGTGCCAGCAGTCTCCGGGACAGGGTTTTTAAGGGTCTGAACACTGAAGCTTTCTTT. Translation gives CASSLRDRVFKGLNTEAFF. This chain joins TRBV28 and TRBJ1-1, with 9 bases fitting TRBD1. The CDR3 is 19 residues long. Germline V gives CDR1 MDHEN, CDR2 SYDVKM. V dropped 5 bases and J dropped 0; count of bases not matched to a gene: 16.

This clone was picked up a small number of times. This chain joins TRBV5-1 and TRBJ1-2, with 8 bases identical to TRBD1. CDR1 and CDR2 (germline): SGHRS, YFSETQ. CDR3 size: 15 residues. V was clipped by 0 bases and J by 4 bases; unmatched bases: 5. The CDR3 DNA reads TGCGCCAGCAGCTTGGTCCAGGGGGCTGGCTATGGCTACACCTTC. It yields the protein CASSLVQGAGYGYTF.

The gene calls are TRBV4-1 and TRBJ1-2; 8 positions match TRBD1. Germline CDR1 MGHRA, CDR2 YSYEKL. V lost 1 base and J lost 4; bases outside the gene matches: 8. CDR3 size: 16 residues. This chain's CDR3 is CASSQVKDREAYGYTF. In nucleotides, the CDR3 is TGCGCCAGCAGCCAAGTCAAGGACAGGGAAGCCTATGGCTACACCTTC.

The chain combines TRBV5-4 with TRBJ2-1; 10 nucleotides agree with TRBD1. The CDR3 runs to 15 residues. The germline V gene has CDR1 SGHNT and CDR2 YYREEE (reference sequence). The V segment lost 4 bases and the J segment 3 bases; nucleotides outside the gene matches: 4. The CDR3 loop reads CASSRGQGLYNEQFF. The CDR3 coding sequence is TGTGCCAGCAGCAGGGGACAGGGGCTCTACAATGAGCAGTTCTTC.

This rearrangement joins TRBV5-1 to TRBJ1-1, with D possibly being TRBD1 (6 bases). V shed 2 bases and J shed 4 bases, with 15 bases lying between them. The CDR3 totals 15 residues. Germline-derived CDR1 and CDR2 are SGHRS and YFSETQ. CDR3 nucleotide sequence: TGCGCCAGCAGCTTTGGACAGTCGGGGAGCACTGAAGCTTTCTTT. Its translation: CASSFGQSGSTEAFF.

V is TRBV5-6 and J is TRBJ1-2, with D unclear. The germline V and J ends were trimmed by 0 bases and 8 bases, with 11 bases remaining between them. CDR1 is SGHDT, CDR2 YYEEEE, per germline. CDR3 size: 13 residues. In DNA form, the CDR3 reads TGTGCCAGCAGCTTGGATATCGAGGACGGCTACACCTTC. Translating gives CASSLDIEDGYTF.

The chain joins TRBV6-5 to TRBJ1-2, with no clear D. This CDR3 region has 11 residues. The germline V gene encodes CDR1 MNHEY and CDR2 SVGAGI. V gave up 7 bases and J gave up 10 bases, with 13 bases separating them. Written as DNA, the CDR3 is TGTGCCAGCACCTCGGGCCTGGTCTACACCTTC. This gives the protein CASTSGLVYTF.

The chain couples TRBV7-2 to TRBJ2-7, with D perhaps matching TRBD1 (5 bases). From germline, CDR1 is SGHTA and CDR2 FQGNSA. The CDR3 spans 15 residues. V lost 1 base and J lost 0, with 10 bases in between. DNA of the CDR3: TGTGCCAGCAGCTTAGACAGGAGTACCTCCTACGAGCAGTACGTC. Translating gives CASSLDRSTSYEQYV.

In the case of this clone: The sample has other DNA sequences that encode this CDR3 too. The chain carries TRBV30 and TRBJ2-1, with 7 bases lining up with TRBD1. Germline loops: CDR1 GTSNPN, CDR2 SVGIG (reference sequence). V was clipped by 2 bases and J by 8 bases; unmatched bases: 3. CDR3 size: 12 residues. CDR3 residues: CAWSKDRDEQFF. The CDR3 coding sequence is TGTGCCTGGAGTAAAGACAGGGATGAGCAGTTCTTC.

The chain recombines TRBV7-2 with TRBJ2-5; TRBD2 matches 10 bases. This CDR3 is 16 amino acids long. Germline V gene sequence: CDR1 SGHTA, CDR2 FQGNSA. V shed 1 base, J shed 5 bases, and the junction held 7 bases outside the gene matches. CDR3 sequence (DNA): TGTGCCAGCAGCTTAGTCCCAGCGGGAGGGCGGGAGACCCAGTACTTC. It is translated as CASSLVPAGGRETQYF.

J is TRBJ1-6 and V is TRBV27; TRBD1 might be the D (5 bases). This CDR3 spans 17 amino acids. Germline V gene sequence: CDR1 MNHEY, CDR2 SMNVEV (reference sequence). The V gene lost 2 bases and the J gene lost 7 bases, with 18 bases spanning the gap. CDR3 bases: TGTGCCAGCAGTTTACCCCCTGGGGGGGGAAGCAATTCACCCCTCCACTTT. Protein: CASSLPPGGGSNSPLHF.

This clone was observed a single time. The V and J genes are TRBV7-2 and TRBJ2-3; TRBD2 agrees at 10 bases. Germline CDR1 SGHTA, CDR2 FQGNSA. The CDR3 extends over 15 amino acids. The junction had 7 bases not matched to a gene; V was cut back by 6 bases and J by 4 bases. The CDR3 DNA reads TGTGCCAGCAGGCAAACTAGCGGGAATTCAGATACGCAGTATTTT. The encoded protein is CASRQTSGNSDTQYF.

The chain uses TRBV5-1 and TRBJ2-2, with 15 positions matching TRBD2. The CDR3 consists of 16 residues. Germline V gene data show CDR1 as SGHRS and CDR2 as YFSETQ. J gave up 4 bases and V 4 bases, and 2 bases lay outside the gene matches. As DNA, the CDR3 is TGCGCCAGCAGCACGGGACTAGCGGGGGGCACCGGGGAGCTGTTTTTT. This encodes CASSTGLAGGTGELFF.

The genes are TRBV10-2 and TRBJ2-5; 7 nucleotides agree with TRBD2. Trimming at V came to 2 bases and at J to 5 bases, leaving 20 bases not matched to a gene. Germline V CDR1 and CDR2: WSHSY, SAAADI. The CDR3 consists of 19 residues. This CDR3 reads CASSEREGGGTRQRETQYF. Written as DNA, the CDR3 is TGCGCCAGCAGTGAGAGGGAAGGCGGGGGTACCCGACAGCGCGAGACCCAGTACTTC.

V is TRBV6-6 and J is TRBJ1-2; D gene uncertain. CDR1 and CDR2 from the germline V gene are MNHNY and SVGAGI (reference sequence). The CDR3 extends over 13 amino acids. Trimming shortened V by 6 bases and J by 4 bases, and 12 bases separated the two germline ends. The CDR3 sequence: CASSFGSPYGYTF. CDR3 in DNA: TGTGCCAGCAGCTTCGGTTCCCCCTATGGCTACACCTTC.

This clone occurred a few times. The chain employs TRBV7-9 and TRBJ1-5; unclear D gene. The CDR3 covers 14 residues. V gave up 1 base and J gave up 4 bases, with 8 bases separating them. Germline-derived CDR1 and CDR2 are SEHNR and FQNEAQ (reference sequence). Here the CDR3 DNA reads TGTGCCAGCAGCTTAGGCGGGAATAATCAGCCCCAGCATTTT. Translating gives CASSLGGNNQPQHF.